This TCR beta chain originates from a study of cytotoxic CD8 clonotypes in ibrutinib-treated CLL (dated by TCRdb to the early 2020s). Background for the entire study: In this cohort, over 14 patients were treatment-naive and more than 9 were relapsed/refractory, while around 18 had unmutated IGHV. Responses were partial in some 24 patients and complete in 2; after median approximately 66 months follow-up, 14 stayed in remission and approximately 12 progressed. Response samples were obtained after a median of around eleven months of treatment, with a range of about 6 to 36 months. An average of 255,043 productive templates and roughly 94,000 productive rearrangements was obtained per sample. Longitudinal samples were available for about 30% of the roughly 90 trial participants. Cryopreserved peripheral blood mononuclear cells were obtained prior to treatment, at the time of response, and at either disease progression or sustained remission. Patients were still on ibrutinib when every remission and progressive disease sample was collected.

Comment on this clone: Its antigen is unknown. Per-base quality was not reported, and no clone a single base away is much larger than it.

A MiSeq instrument was used for deep resolution sequencing, which targeted depths ranging from 1 in 1 million up to 1 in 200,000 T cells, with coverage averaging 10x for each clonotype. The immunoSEQ hsTCRB Kit was used to generate TCR beta libraries. The authors processed their data as follows. Data were analyzed with ImmunoSEQ Data Assistant and ImmunoSEQ Analyzer, with V, D and J genes assigned per IMGT definitions. Clonality, which ranges from 0 to 1, was calculated by subtracting the normalized Shannon entropy of productive rearrangement frequencies from one. Public clonotype analysis was restricted to overrepresented clonotypes comprising at least 0.05% of each patient's repertoire. About a dozen age-matched healthy donor repertoires from immuneACCESS served as clonality controls. In its TCRdb copy, this immuneACCESS table keeps in-frame sequences only and misses some clones. Where compared with another copy, unresolved V genes explain less than half of these, and the others have no known cause. Clone size and the V and J calls come from that table; the DNA yielded D and trimming. Counted in this sample were approximately 280,000 clones; around 76% of them appeared once. In total, the top ten clones hold about 5.3% of the sample.

The CDR3 holds 17 amino acids from the cysteine to the phenylalanine. The CDR3 DNA has 51 bases and is translated from base 1. From V the trimming removes 2 bases and from J it removes 6 bases, while the gene matches leave 15 bases of the junction unaccounted for. The germline V gene (reference sequence) supplies CDR1 LNHDA and CDR2 SQIVND. This specimen's time point label, interpreted: progressive disease on ibrutinib. For TCR beta library preparation, 1.5 to 2 micrograms of genomic DNA were extracted from the cryopreserved PBMCs. Longitudinal blood samples from CLL patients receiving ibrutinib monotherapy were subjected to high-throughput TCR beta sequencing. The patients took part in an open-label, single-center phase 2 trial of ibrutinib monotherapy. What the research found in general, with its limitations: Baseline clonality was found to be higher than that of age-matched healthy donors and was strongly correlated with circulating CD8+ T-cell counts. Sampling times were not matched between patients in sustained remission and patients whose disease was progressing, and lymph node repertoires were not examined. Clonality increased at ibrutinib response, stayed stable in sustained remission, and fell back toward baseline at progression. Public clonotypes were rare and either shrank or stayed stable during treatment, and the rise in clonality at ibrutinib response reflected expansion of private clonotypes.

The chain uses TRBV19 and TRBJ1-2; 7 central bases correspond to TRBD1. The sequence was collected from a human donor with chronic lymphocytic leukemia. The sequences come from PBMCs, collected at disease progression, from a patient treated with ibrutinib. The DNA reads as follows: TGTGCCAGTAGTATACGGGTCGGACAGGTTGGGTTGAATGGCTACACCTTC. It codes for CASSIRVGQVGLNGYTF.